The 25 T cell receptor beta chains below were found in one sample sequenced in a study of blood T cell repertoires in COVID-19. Clones were read by immunoSEQ multiplex PCR, and TCRdb kept only the in-frame ones, dropping some. The sample gives 200,000 to 250,000 clones, 84% of which show up once; roughly 5.3% is in the top ten. The sample taken for sequencing was peripheral blood. These receptors were obtained from a woman in her sixties who had recovered from COVID-19.

This chain uses TRBV4-1 with TRBJ2-7; 7 bases are shared with TRBD2. The CDR3 contains 18 residues. CDR1 and CDR2 from the germline V gene are MGHRA and YSYEKL. Germline trimming cut 1 base from V and 4 bases from J; bases unmatched to any gene: 16. The DNA of the CDR3 is TGCGCCAGCAGCCAAGGGTTTGGCGGGGGAATTCCCTGGTACGAGCAGTACTTC. Translation gives CASSQGFGGGIPWYEQYF.

This chain links TRBV5-6 with TRBJ1-2; D gene unclear. This CDR3 spans 13 amino acids. The germline V and J ends were trimmed by 2 bases and 7 bases, with 12 bases remaining between them. Per germline, CDR1 SGHDT and CDR2 YYEEEE. CDR3 residues: CASSFIRGSGYTF. Here the CDR3 DNA reads TGTGCCAGCAGCTTTATTAGAGGTTCTGGCTACACCTTC.

The chain recombines TRBV30 with TRBJ2-7, with D maybe TRBD2 (6 bases). The V gene's germline CDR1 is GTSNPN and CDR2 SVGIG (reference sequence). V lost 2 bases and J 9 bases, leaving 11 bases between the germline ends. CDR3 length equals 11 residues. The CDR3 coding sequence is TGTGCCTGGAGTCATGGGGGAGGGCAGTACTTC. Translated, it gives CAWSHGGGQYF. Looking up the rest from reference TRBV30 and TRBJ2-7 gives the full variable domain: SQTIHQWPATLVQPVGSPLSLECTVEGTSNPNLYWYRQAAGRGLQLLFYSVGIGQISSEVPQNLSASRPQDRQFILSSKKLLLSDSGFYLCAWSHGGGQYFGPGTRLTVT.

The chain links TRBV19 to TRBJ2-3; 7 bases are shared with TRBD1. CDR1 is LNHDA, CDR2 SQIVND, per germline (reference sequence). The CDR3 has 15 amino acids. The trim removed 2 bases at V and 7 bases at J, leaving 9 bases unmatched. The CDR3 loop reads CASSINREGAHTQYF. CDR3 DNA sequence: TGTGCCAGTAGTATAAACAGAGAGGGGGCGCATACGCAGTATTTT.

As concerns this clone: It is unclear where the CDR3 begins or ends on the DNA, so no DNA is shown, and the CDR3 is as TCRdb lists it. This chain uses TRBV21-1 with TRBJ1-5; the table assigns TRBD1, which was not confirmed against the DNA. TRBV21-1 is assigned pseudogene status. Termini included, the CDR3 measures 16 amino acids. CDR3 amino acids: CASGTVGTGADQPQHF.

The chain's CDR3 is CASSARENTEAFF. CDR3 nucleotides: TGTGCCAGCTCGGCGAGGGAGAACACTGAAGCTTTCTTT. The V gene is TRBV21-1, the J gene TRBJ1-1. TRBV21-1 is a recognized pseudogene. The CDR3 is made up of 13 amino acids.

The chain uses TRBV6-5 and TRBJ2-2; TRBD1 might be the D (7 bases). This CDR3 has 15 residues. Between the trimmed V and J ends, which lost 5 bases and 3 bases, there was a span of 13 bases. Germline V CDR1 and CDR2: MNHEY, SVGAGI. The CDR3 coding sequence is TGTGCCAGCAGTCAGGGGGGTGGGTACACCGGGGAGCTGTTTTTT. Translation: CASSQGGGYTGELFF.

The chain combines TRBV30 with TRBJ1-1; D remains ambiguous. The CDR3 covers 14 residues. Germline V lookup: CDR1 GTSNPN, CDR2 SVGIG (reference sequence). Trimming took 3 bases from V and 5 from J, leaving 16 bases between them. This chain's CDR3 is CAWSSMRAGTEAFF. CDR3 DNA: TGTGCCTGGAGCAGCATGAGGGCGGGAACTGAAGCTTTCTTT.

The gene calls are TRBV10-3 and TRBJ2-4; TRBD2 matches 15 bases. The germline V gene encodes CDR1 ENHRY and CDR2 SYGVKD. The trim removed 4 bases at V and 6 bases at J, leaving 10 bases unmatched. This CDR3 spans 18 amino acids. CDR3 coding DNA: TGTGCCATCAGTGCCGGACTAGCGGGGGGGCCATACGGAAACATTCAGTACTTC. The encoded protein is CAISAGLAGGPYGNIQYF.

The chain employs TRBV7-6 and TRBJ1-3; perhaps TRBD1 as D (6 bases). The V end lost 3 bases, the J end lost 3 bases, and 18 bases lay between the germline ends. Germline V gene data show CDR1 as SGHVS and CDR2 as FNYEAQ. The CDR3 has 17 residues. The CDR3 DNA reads TGTGCCAGCAGCTTGGCCCCCAGGGGCGAATTTGGAAACACCATATATTTT. Its translation is CASSLAPRGEFGNTIYF.

This clone appeared a single time. The chain's CDR3 is CASSFRTGGTEAFF. CDR3 DNA: TGTGCCAGCAGCTTCCGGACAGGCGGCACTGAAGCTTTCTTT. The gene calls are TRBV3-1 (or the pseudogene TRBV3-2) and TRBJ1-1; 7 bases are shared with TRBD1. CDR3 length: 14 residues. V shed 5 bases and J 4 bases; nucleotides not matched to a gene: 7. Germline values: CDR1 LGHDT, CDR2 YNNKEL (reference sequence).

This chain uses TRBV7-2 with TRBJ1-1; D perhaps matches TRBD1 (6 bases). The germline gives CDR1 SGHTA, CDR2 FQGNSA. V lost 5 bases and J lost 7, with 8 bases in between. CDR3 length: 11 amino acids. DNA for the CDR3: TGTGCCAGCAGCCGGACAGTTGAAGCTTTCTTT. Translating it yields CASSRTVEAFF.

The V and J genes are TRBV15 and TRBJ2-1, with D maybe TRBD1 (5 bases). The length of the CDR3 is 16 residues. Germline V CDR1 and CDR2: LNHNV, YYDKDF (reference sequence). The V gene lost 1 base and the J gene lost 4 bases, with 14 bases spanning the gap. The CDR3 DNA reads TGTGCCACCAGCAGAGGGCAGGACACAACATACAATGAGCAGTTCTTC. Translating it yields CATSRGQDTTYNEQFF.

The chain carries TRBV6-6 and TRBJ2-5; TRBD2 matches 8 bases. This CDR3 contains 14 residues. J was trimmed by 2 bases and V by 7 bases; bases with no gene match: 6. CDR1 is MNHNY, CDR2 SVGAGI, per germline (reference sequence). The CDR3 DNA reads as TGTGCCAGCATCCCCGGGGGGGGACAAGAGACCCAGTACTTC. Encoded protein: CASIPGGGQETQYF.

This clone was found a few times. The chain joins TRBV3-1 (or the pseudogene TRBV3-2) to TRBJ1-1; TRBD1 matches 9 bases. This CDR3 region has 17 residues. The ends lost 6 bases at V and 3 bases at J; junction bases unmatched: 14. The germline gives CDR1 LGHDT, CDR2 YNNKEL (reference sequence). In DNA, the CDR3 is TGTGCCAGCAGTCTCCTGGGGTGGACAGGGGTTGACACTGAAGCTTTCTTT. It specifies CASSLLGWTGVDTEAFF.

The chain employs TRBV7-3 and TRBJ2-5; a possible D gene is TRBD2 (6 bases). This CDR3 comprises 16 residues. Germline loops: CDR1 SGHTA, CDR2 FQGTGA. The V and J ends lost 0 bases and 3 bases respectively, with 14 bases between them. CDR3 DNA: TGTGCCAGCAGCTTAACTGGTGGGGGGTATGAAGAGACCCAGTACTTC. This gives the protein CASSLTGGGYEETQYF.

This clone has just one count. This rearrangement joins TRBV9 to TRBJ1-4; no firm D call. Trimming took 0 bases from V and 0 from J, leaving 6 bases between them. Germline assignment: CDR1 SGDLS and CDR2 YYNGEE. The CDR3 consists of 15 residues. For the CDR3, the DNA is TGTGCCAGCAGCGTAGGGCCCGCAACTAATGAAAAACTGTTTTTT. Protein sequence: CASSVGPATNEKLFF.

This clone has more than one count but fewer than ten. The chain has TRBV19 and TRBJ1-1, with TRBD1 matching over 9 bases. Trimming removed 6 bases from V and 1 base from J; junction bases left unmatched: 0. The CDR3 has 13 residues. Germline V CDR1 and CDR2: LNHDA, SQIVND (reference sequence). CDR3 coding DNA: TGTGCCAGTAGGGACAGGGGGAACACTGAAGCTTTCTTT. Encoded protein: CASRDRGNTEAFF.

Points on this clone: Compared with germline, one end of the junction differs, possibly owing to a read error. CDR3 DNA sequence: TGTGCTAGCAGCTTACAACGGGCCGGGGAGCTGTTTTTT. Its protein is CASSLQRAGELFF. The chain is built from TRBV7-7 and TRBJ2-2, with D unclear. Germline assignment: CDR1 SSHAT and CDR2 FNYEAQ (reference sequence). The CDR3 totals 13 residues.

This clone was counted once. This chain links TRBV18 with TRBJ2-7, with D maybe TRBD1 (6 bases). Germline V lookup: CDR1 KGHSH, CDR2 LQKENI. V dropped 5 bases and J dropped 1 base, with 12 bases sitting between them. The CDR3 covers 14 residues. CDR3 sequence (DNA): TGTGCCAGCTCAGGTTCTACAGGGTCCTACGAGCAGTACTTC. Its protein product is CASSGSTGSYEQYF. The whole variable domain, remainder taken from reference TRBV18 and TRBJ2-7, is NAGVMQNPRHLVRRRGQEARLRCSPMKGHSHVYWYRQLPEEGLKFMVYLQKENIIDESGMPKERFSAEFPKEGPSILRIQQVVRGDSAAYFCASSGSTGSYEQYFGPGTRLTVT.

The V call is TRBV10-3, the J call TRBJ1-2; D is unclear. This CDR3 is built from 13 residues. Germline CDR1 ENHRY, CDR2 SYGVKD. Trimming left V 3 bases short and J 3 bases short, with 8 bases between. DNA of the CDR3: TGTGCCATCAGTGATGGCGGGGACTATGGCTACACCTTC. Protein: CAISDGGDYGYTF.

The chain employs TRBV7-9 and TRBJ2-3, with D possibly matching TRBD1 (6 bases). Germline assignment: CDR1 SEHNR and CDR2 FQNEAQ (reference sequence). The CDR3 spans 16 residues. V lost 2 bases to trimming and J lost 0 bases, with 12 bases between them. CDR3 in DNA: TGTGCCAGCAGCTTATCAGGGGCCCTTAGCACAGATACGCAGTATTTT. Translated: CASSLSGALSTDTQYF.

The gene calls are TRBV5-4 and TRBJ2-6, with D tentatively TRBD1 (7 bases). V dropped 3 bases and J dropped 3 bases, with 19 bases sitting between them. The CDR3 has 18 residues. Germline-derived CDR1 and CDR2 are SGHNT and YYREEE (reference sequence). The CDR3, as DNA: TGTGCCAGCAGCTGGAGAGGAGGGGGCGCAGTTGGGGCCAACGTCCTGACTTTC. Protein product: CASSWRGGGAVGANVLTF.

The V call is TRBV9, the J call TRBJ2-7; 10 bases map to TRBD2. The V and J ends lost 0 bases and 4 bases, in that order; junction bases with no gene match: 1. CDR3 length: 14 amino acids. Germline assignment: CDR1 SGDLS and CDR2 YYNGEE. For the CDR3, the DNA is TGTGCCAGCAGCGTAGGACTAGCGGGTTACGAGCAGTACTTC. Amino acids: CASSVGLAGYEQYF.

The chain recombines TRBV11-1 with TRBJ1-2; 10 bases are a match to TRBD1. CDR3 size: 13 residues. The V and J ends lost 7 bases and 7 bases, in that order; junction bases with no gene match: 6. Germline CDR1 SGHAT, CDR2 FQDESV (reference sequence). This CDR3 is CASTRDRGSGYTF. CDR3 DNA: TGTGCCAGCACCCGGGACAGGGGAAGTGGCTACACCTTC.